This TCR beta chain was observed in a study of CD8 T cells in Susac syndrome (dated by TCRdb to the late 2010s). Study-level background: Of the Susac syndrome patients who were sequenced, about 6 had clinically active disease and roughly eight were in clinical remission. At blood withdrawal, Susac syndrome patients were either therapy-naive, taking corticosteroids (in some cases with IVIg as well), or taking IVIg alone. Repertoire sequencing was used to test whether CD8+ T cell activation and differentiation in Susac syndrome was antigen driven.

Note on this clonotype: Its antigen is still unknown. The sample holds no much larger clone one base away, and base qualities are not on file.

What the study reported, not specific to this receptor: In patients with Susac syndrome, the CD4+ T cell repertoire showed no detectable clonal expansion. The study acknowledged that relatively few individuals were included in the TCR sequencing and HLA analysis.

RNA was extracted with the RNeasy kit and roughly 0.5 to 1 ug was reverse transcribed using random hexamers. TCR beta CDR3 regions were amplified with the immunoSEQ multiplex PCR assay covering 54 Vbeta and 13 Jbeta segments. To correct PCR amplification bias, a synthetic template baseline was used for both primer optimization and computational correction. Per the source publication's procedure: Reads were annotated to V, D and J genes according to IMGT and were analyzed with immunoSEQ Analyzer, with only productive sequences retained. To calculate clonality, Shannon entropy was normalized by log2 of the number of productive unique sequences and then subtracted from one. Public and private clones were assessed among the 100 most prevalent clones of each patient and control. Clones were defined as Susac-specific if absent from the healthy and MS cohorts, from 1052 published viral clones and from other ImmuneACCESS disease sequences. TCRdb cleaned the public reads at Q25 with fastp, built clones with MiXCR and kept in-frame beta chains. Each record represents a unique CDR3 protein, reported with the most common genes and DNA among its rows. What appears here as the V and J calls and clone size reflects TCRdb's work, not the paper's. This sample is represented by roughly 220,000 distinct CDR3 sequences; about 95% of them were singletons. The ten largest clones capture approximately 0.15% of the sample.

Peripheral blood CD8+ and CD4+ T cells from healthy donors, Susac syndrome patients and multiple sclerosis patients were profiled using high-throughput TCR beta sequencing. The Susac syndrome patients fulfilled recently defined diagnostic criteria for definite or probable disease. Bulk CD8+ and CD4+ T cells were purified by magnetic negative isolation, while CD8+ TEMRA cells were enriched using FACS. Blood was collected in EDTA tubes and processed within 24 hours, with PBMCs isolated through density gradient centrifugation. PBMCs intended for TCR sequencing were cryopreserved in liquid nitrogen and were subsequently thawed in a 37 degrees C water bath. The sorted or isolated CD4+, CD8+ and CD8+ TEMRA cells had a purity of 90% or higher. Reading the germline V gene gives CDR1 SGHTA and CDR2 FQGNSA. V and J are trimmed by 5 bases and 3 bases, and the gene matches miss 6 bases of the junction. Taken from cysteine to phenylalanine, the CDR3 has 14 residues. The sequence is cut down to CDR3 DNA, 42 bases in frame from base 1.

The receptor's source is a human donor with Susac syndrome. Sequenced input: CD4+ T cells from PBMCs. Rearrangement joined TRBV7-2 to TRBJ1-2, with 7 central nucleotides matching TRBD1. The nucleotides are TGTGCCAGCAGCGGCGGGACAGAAGACTATGGCTACACCTTC. Translated, this gives CASSGGTEDYGYTF.